This T cell receptor beta chain was documented in a study of cytomegalovirus exposure and HLA in healthy donors. General observations from the study: Reported results showed that the classifier diagnosed cytomegalovirus status with high specificity and sensitivity. Rare TCR sequences dominated, though some public TCRs recurred in many donors. Confirmation was obtained in vitro that three CMV-associated chains are specific for CMV antigens.

With respect to this clone: Its antigen is not known.

V was trimmed by 4 bases and J by 7 bases, leaving 10 bases between them. Germline V lookup: CDR1 LNHNV, CDR2 YYDKDF (reference sequence). This CDR3 is built from 13 residues. Vbeta (60) and Jbeta (13) primers were used in the PCR. TCRdb's copy holds only in-frame clones and misses some; the assay was immunoSEQ multiplex PCR. The repertoire has about 120,000 clones, 82% of them found once; the top ten carry 2.5%. This TCR derives from a young woman in good health and CMV-seronegative. The sample comprised PBMCs. The chain joins TRBV15 to TRBJ1-4, with D perhaps matching TRBD1 (6 bases). This chain's CDR3 is CATSKGGSEKLFF. CDR3 sequence (DNA): TGTGCCACCAGCAAGGGGGGGAGTGAAAAACTGTTTTTT. The full variable domain, its missing parts supplied by reference TRBV15 and TRBJ1-4, is DAMVIQNPRYQVTQFGKPVTLSCSQTLNHNVMYWYQQKSSQAPKLLFHYYDKDFNNEADTPDNFQSRRPNTSFCFLDIRSPGLGDTAMYLCATSKGGSEKLFFGSGTQLSVL.